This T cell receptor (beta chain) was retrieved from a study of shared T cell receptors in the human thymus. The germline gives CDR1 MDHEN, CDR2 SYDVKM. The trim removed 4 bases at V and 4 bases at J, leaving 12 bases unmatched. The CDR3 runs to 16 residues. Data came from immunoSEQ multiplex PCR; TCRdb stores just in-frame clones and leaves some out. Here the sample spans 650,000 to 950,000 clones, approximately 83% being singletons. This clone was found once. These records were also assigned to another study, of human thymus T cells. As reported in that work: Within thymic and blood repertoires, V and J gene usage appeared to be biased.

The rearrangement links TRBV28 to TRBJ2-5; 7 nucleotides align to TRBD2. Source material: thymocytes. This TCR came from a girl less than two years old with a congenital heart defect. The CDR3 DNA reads TGTGCCAGCAGTTCCACCCCTGGGACTAAAATAGAGACCCAGTACTTC. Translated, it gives CASSSTPGTKIETQYF.